Listed below are T cell receptor beta chains from one sample, sequenced in a study of blood T cell repertoires in COVID-19. Data came from immunoSEQ multiplex PCR; TCRdb stores just in-frame clones and leaves some out. Among a few hundred thousand clones, 75% to 85% were seen once, and the ten largest hold 5.1%. The specimen was peripheral blood. Receptor source: a man aged 50-59 years with active or convalescent COVID-19. Each CDR3 is given with its conserved first and last residue. The D gene is left open where the match is weak. Clone size appears in some rows only: once, few, many, or a class for an expanded clone.

TRBJ2-3	TRBV4-1	TRBD2	-	CASSQDPGLALGATDTQYF	TGCGCCAGCAGCCAAGATCCGGGACTAGCTTTAGGTGCCACAGATACGCAGTATTTT
TRBJ2-1	TRBV7-3	-	-	CASSFRRQGHEQFF	TGTGCCAGCAGCTTTCGTCGGCAGGGGCATGAGCAGTTCTTC
TRBJ2-7	TRBV4-3	TRBD2	-	CASSFGLAGNYEQYF	TGCGCCAGCAGCTTCGGACTAGCGGGAAACTACGAGCAGTACTTC
TRBJ1-1	TRBV12-3/TRBV12-4	-	-	CASSPRGGTEAFF	TGTGCCAGCAGTCCCAGGGGTGGCACTGAAGCTTTCTTT
TRBJ2-7	TRBV5-4	-	-	CASSSGGLYEQYF	TGTGCCAGCAGCTCCGGCGGGCTTTACGAGCAGTACTTC
TRBJ2-3	TRBV9	-	-	CASSVGLGDTDTQYF	TGTGCCAGCAGCGTAGGACTAGGGGACACAGATACGCAGTATTTT
TRBJ1-2	TRBV28	-	once	CASGTRTLGGYTF	TGTGCCAGCGGAACTAGGACTTTGGGTGGCTACACCTTC
TRBJ2-6	TRBV20-1	-	once	CSASWGVGGANVLTF	TGCAGTGCTAGTTGGGGGGTTGGTGGGGCCAACGTCCTGACTTTC
TRBJ2-7	TRBV18	TRBD1	once	CASSKGQGSPYEQYF	TGTGCCAGCTCAAAAGGACAGGGCTCACCCTACGAGCAGTACTTC
TRBJ2-3	TRBV29-1	-	-	CSVEDLPQYF	TGCAGCGTTGAAGATCTTCCTCAGTATTTT
TRBJ2-5	TRBV10-2	TRBD1	-	CASSRTGGVGVETQYF	TGCGCCAGCAGTAGGACAGGGGGCGTCGGTGTAGAGACCCAGTACTTC
TRBJ2-1	TRBV28	TRBD1	-	CASSGQGRYNEQFF	TGTGCCAGCTCTGGACAGGGGAGGTACAATGAGCAGTTCTTC
TRBJ2-7	TRBV5-1	TRBD2	-	CASRSGLAGETEQYF	TGCGCCAGCAGATCGGGACTAGCGGGAGAAACCGAGCAGTACTTC
TRBJ1-5	TRBV20-1	TRBD1	-	CSASRTGGAGQPQHF	TGCAGTGCTAGTCGAACAGGGGGCGCGGGTCAGCCCCAGCATTTT
TRBJ2-7	TRBV5-1	-	-	CASRVDRTYEQYF	TGCGCCAGCAGGGTTGACAGGACCTACGAGCAGTACTTC
TRBJ1-1	TRBV12-3/TRBV12-4	-	few	CASTPERNTEAFF	TGTGCCAGCACCCCGGAGAGGAACACTGAAGCTTTCTTT
TRBJ1-1	TRBV2	TRBD1	-	CATSLDTGGYNTEAFF	TGTGCCACAAGCCTCGACACAGGGGGCTACAACACTGAAGCTTTCTTT
TRBJ1-2	TRBV29-1	TRBD1	-	CSVHRGLSYGYTF	TGCAGCGTACACAGGGGGTTAAGCTATGGCTACACCTTC
TRBJ2-3	TRBV4-1	-	once	CASSDLTRSSTDTQYF	TGCGCCAGCAGCGACTTGACGCGTTCTAGCACAGATACGCAGTATTTT
TRBJ2-7	TRBV5-1	-	-	CASNDRAGEQYF	TGCGCCAGCAACGATAGAGCCGGCGAGCAGTACTTC
TRBJ2-1	TRBV27	TRBD2	-	CASSRGLAGYNEQFF	TGTGCCAGCAGTAGGGGACTAGCGGGATACAATGAGCAGTTCTTC
TRBJ2-7	TRBV2	-	-	CASLDGGRVEQYF	TGTGCCTCCCTGGACGGAGGGCGGGTTGAGCAGTACTTC
TRBJ1-4	TRBV18	-	-	CASSPRVRGDPTSTNEKLFF	TGTGCCAGCTCACCACGGGTGCGTGGAGACCCCACTTCAACTAATGAAAAACTGTTTTTT
TRBJ2-5	TRBV6-5	TRBD2	-	CASSPLGGQETQYF	TGTGCCAGCAGCCCCCTGGGGGGGCAAGAGACCCAGTACTTC
TRBJ1-1	TRBV7-3	TRBD1	-	CASSAYPGGSEAFF	TGTGCCAGCAGCGCCTACCCAGGGGGCTCTGAAGCTTTCTTT
TRBJ1-4	TRBV28	TRBD1	few	CASSPPGQGLANEKLFF	TGTGCCAGCAGTCCCCCGGGACAGGGGTTGGCTAATGAAAAACTGTTTTTT
TRBJ2-5	TRBV11-1	-	-	CASSRNRDSRETQYF	TGTGCCAGCAGCAGAAACAGGGATTCGAGGGAGACCCAGTACTTC
TRBJ2-1	TRBV24-1	TRBD2	-	CAAGLAGGEQFF	TGTGCCGCCGGACTAGCGGGAGGTGAGCAGTTCTTC
TRBJ2-3	TRBV6-4	TRBD2	-	CASSVEAGGLDTQYF	TGTGCCAGCAGTGTTGAAGCGGGAGGTTTGGATACGCAGTATTTT
TRBJ1-2	TRBV28	-	-	CASSSGGHYGYTF	TGTGCCAGCAGTTCGGGGGGTCACTATGGCTACACCTTC
TRBJ1-4	TRBV11-3	-	-	CASSTRQESSANEKLFF	TGTGCCAGCAGCACCCGACAGGAATCTTCGGCTAATGAAAAACTGTTTTTT
TRBJ2-7	TRBV24-1	TRBD1	once	CATSDAGTGSYEQYF	TGTGCCACCAGTGATGCGGGGACAGGGTCCTACGAGCAGTACTTC
TRBJ1-2	TRBV28	TRBD1	-	CASSIGTGFRGYTF	TGTGCCAGCAGTATTGGGACAGGGTTTCGGGGCTACACCTTC
TRBJ1-5	TRBV3-1/TRBV3-2	TRBD1	-	CASSQTGTGGNQPQHF	TGTGCCAGCAGCCAAACCGGGACAGGGGGCAATCAGCCCCAGCATTTT
TRBJ1-5	TRBV3-1/TRBV3-2	-	once	CASSQDVLQPQHF	TGTGCCAGCAGCCAAGACGTTTTGCAGCCCCAGCATTTT
TRBJ1-1	TRBV6-5	-	-	CASSHEGRGNTEAFF	TGTGCCAGCAGCCACGAAGGCAGGGGGAACACTGAAGCTTTCTTT
TRBJ2-7	TRBV6-5	-	-	CASSYKPGAYEQYF	TGTGCCAGCAGTTACAAGCCTGGAGCCTACGAGCAGTACTTC
TRBJ1-6	TRBV21-1	-	-	CASSKGAPPNSPLHF	TGTGCCAGCAGCAAAGGGGCCCCCCCTAATTCACCCCTCCACTTT
TRBJ1-2	TRBV28	TRBD1	-	CASSRQGGTYGYTF	TGTGCCAGCAGTCGACAGGGTGGCACCTATGGCTACACCTTC
TRBJ1-2	TRBV6-2/TRBV6-3	-	-	CASSYSGSFYGYTF	TGTGCCAGCAGTTACAGCGGTTCCTTCTATGGCTACACCTTC
TRBJ2-2	TRBV5-4	TRBD1	-	CASSPGQGASGELFF	TGTGCCAGCAGCCCTGGACAGGGGGCTTCCGGGGAGCTGTTTTTT
TRBJ2-3	TRBV10-1	-	-	CASSEGTRVVDTQYF	TGCGCCAGCAGTGAGGGAACTAGAGTCGTAGATACGCAGTATTTT